This passage covers 13 T cell receptor beta chains from one sample sequenced in a study of OX40 agonist ivuxolimab in advanced cancers. Data came from immunoSEQ multiplex PCR; TCRdb stores just in-frame clones and leaves some out. The profile shows 11,000 to 15,000 clones, about 77% of them singletons. The material was CD4+ or CD8+ T cells sorted from blood, obtained in a trial of the OX40 agonist ivuxolimab. The receptors derive from an adult with an advanced solid tumor such as melanoma, head and neck, liver or kidney cancer.

The chain combines TRBV20-1 with TRBJ2-1; D not certain. Trimming stripped 2 bases from V and 9 bases from J, with 8 bases between. From germline, CDR1 is DFQATT and CDR2 SNEGSKA (reference sequence). The CDR3 consists of 11 residues. CDR3 sequence (DNA): TGCAGTGCTAGACCCGGAATTGAGCAGTTCTTC. Protein sequence: CSARPGIEQFF.

The gene calls are TRBV28 and TRBJ2-7, with D perhaps given as TRBD1 or TRBD2 (6 bases each). The germline V gene has CDR1 MDHEN and CDR2 SYDVKM. The CDR3 extends over 16 amino acids. The V and J ends lost 3 bases and 2 bases respectively, with 17 bases between them. The CDR3 is CASSLATRTATYEQYF. The CDR3 region has the DNA TGTGCCAGCAGTTTGGCGACTAGGACAGCAACCTACGAGCAGTACTTC.

The V call is TRBV9, the J call TRBJ2-7, with D possibly being TRBD2 (6 bases). Germline V gives CDR1 SGDLS, CDR2 YYNGEE. V gave up 0 bases and J gave up 2 bases, with 12 bases separating them. The CDR3 has 15 amino acids. In DNA, the CDR3 is TGTGCCAGCAGCGTAGAGTCTGCGGGACCCTACGAGCAGTACTTC. It translates to CASSVESAGPYEQYF.

This clone came up once. The rearrangement uses TRBV5-6 and TRBJ2-3; D may be TRBD1 (5 bases). Germline V gives CDR1 SGHDT, CDR2 YYEEEE. This CDR3 spans 16 amino acids. Trimming removed 0 bases from V and 3 bases from J, with 14 bases in between. In DNA form, the CDR3 reads TGTGCCAGCAGCTTGGCGGGCGTGGGGCAGACAGATACGCAGTATTTT. Its protein is CASSLAGVGQTDTQYF.

This chain connects TRBV28 to TRBJ1-2; possibly TRBD1 for D (6 bases). V lost 10 bases to trimming and J lost 4 bases, with 13 bases between them. Germline loops: CDR1 MDHEN, CDR2 SYDVKM. The CDR3 is 12 amino acids. In DNA form, the CDR3 reads TGTGCCACGAAAACAGGGCCCTATGGCTACACCTTC. This codes for CATKTGPYGYTF.

The rearrangement uses TRBV19 and TRBJ1-1; a weak D match, TRBD1 (6 bases). The CDR3 extends over 15 amino acids. V lost 6 bases and J 0 bases, leaving 14 bases between the germline ends. Looked up from germline, CDR1 is LNHDA and CDR2 is SQIVND (reference sequence). The CDR3: CASSPWTDLNTEAFF. Here the CDR3 DNA reads TGTGCCAGTAGCCCCTGGACAGATTTGAACACTGAAGCTTTCTTT. Filled out from reference TRBV19 and TRBJ1-1, the complete variable domain reads DGGITQSPKYLFRKEGQNVTLSCEQNLNHDAMYWYRQDPGQGLRLIYYSQIVNDFQKGDIAEGYSVSREKKESFPLTVTSAQKNPTAFYLCASSPWTDLNTEAFFGQGTRLTVV.

The chain uses TRBV20-1 and TRBJ2-1, with 9 bases that match TRBD2. CDR3 length: 11 residues. V gave up 1 base and J gave up 16 bases; unmatched junction bases: 5. Germline V gives CDR1 DFQATT, CDR2 SNEGSKA (reference sequence). CDR3 amino acids: CSARAGTSIFF. The CDR3 nucleotides are TGCAGTGCTAGAGCGGGGACTAGCATTTTCTTC.

CDR3 DNA sequence: TGTGCCCCCGTCAGCATAGAAAGGACTGGTTTCCAGAACATCGCTGAAGCTTTCTTT. Encoded protein: CAPVSIERTGFQNIAEAFF. The chain recombines TRBV7-2 with TRBJ1-1; D call uncertain. This CDR3 has 19 amino acids. Germline assignment: CDR1 SGHTA and CDR2 FQGNSA. The V gene lost 11 bases and the J gene lost 6 bases, with 37 bases spanning the gap.

J is TRBJ2-2 and V is TRBV10-1, with no clear D. This CDR3 is built from 15 residues. The V end was cut by 0 bases, the J end by 5 bases, with 10 bases between. Germline V CDR1 and CDR2: WNHNN, SYGVQD (reference sequence). CDR3 protein: CASSESGLRTGELFF. The DNA of the CDR3 is TGCGCCAGCAGTGAGTCTGGGCTGAGGACCGGGGAGCTGTTTTTT.

This clone was detected only a few times. This chain joins TRBV29-1 and TRBJ2-2, with a tentative D call TRBD1 (6 bases). The ends were cut back, 6 bases at V and 2 bases at J, with 28 bases in the middle. In germline, CDR1 is SQVTM, CDR2 ANQGSEA. CDR3 length: 19 residues. The CDR3 here is CSVLGTTRHERLNTGELFF. CDR3 nucleotide sequence: TGCAGCGTCCTGGGGACAACCAGGCACGAGAGACTTAACACCGGGGAGCTGTTTTTT.

The V gene is TRBV7-9, the J gene TRBJ2-7; no clear D. Germline CDR1 reads SEHNR; CDR2 reads FQNEAQ (reference sequence). The CDR3 is 12 residues long. V was cut by 5 bases and J by 3 bases, with 8 bases left in between. DNA of the CDR3: TGTGCCAGCAGCCTCCCAGGCTACGAGCAGTACTTC. Protein sequence: CASSLPGYEQYF.

This clone appeared a few times. The chain recombines TRBV6-1 with TRBJ1-1; no definite D call. The CDR3 is 13 residues long. V lost 4 bases, J lost 11 bases, and 17 bases lay in between. Germline CDR1 is MNHNS and CDR2 is SASEGT. The CDR3 region is CASSGKEVGRAFF. CDR3 coding DNA: TGTGCCAGCAGTGGAAAGGAAGTTGGGCGGGCTTTCTTT.

The chain recombines TRBV7-2 with TRBJ2-7; no clear D. Germline CDR1 reads SGHTA; CDR2 reads FQGNSA. CDR3 length equals 13 residues. V shed 1 base and J shed 3 bases, with 7 bases lying between them. The CDR3: CASSLVLLYEQYF. Here the CDR3 DNA reads TGTGCCAGCAGCTTAGTTCTTCTCTACGAGCAGTACTTC.